This T cell receptor beta chain was sequenced during a study of shared clonotypes between healthy human individuals. V lost 7 bases to trimming and J lost 4 bases, with 19 bases between them. CDR3 length: 15 amino acids. The germline V gene encodes CDR1 SNHLY and CDR2 FYNNEI. Note on this clone: What it binds is unknown.

Sorted-subset replicate PCRs used around 200 ng DNA, around 27,000 T cell genomes. Methods used by the authors: Without quality scores, immunoSEQ junctional reads could not be filtered like full-length reads. Method: immunoSEQ multiplex PCR; TCRdb's copy keeps in-frame clones and lacks some. D and trimming were read from the DNA, whereas the V and J calls and clone size are those reported in that table. The table has 2 million to 3 million clones, approximately 94% seen once; the top ten hold 0.13% to 0.15%. Overall study results and limits: A few donors had around 5.2% of their naive CD4 clonotypes in common. Generally, naive subsets (rather than memory subsets) showed larger estimated richness.

Sequencing was performed on naive CD4+ T cells sorted from blood. As to subset: CD45RA+ positively selected. V gene TRBV2 combines with J gene TRBJ2-5, with a weak D call TRBD2 (5 bases). The clonotype originates from a young man in good health. The DNA of the CDR3 is TGTGCCAGCACTAGAATGTGGTGGAGGCTAGAGACCCAGTACTTC. Protein product: CASTRMWWRLETQYF.